This T cell receptor (beta chain) comes out of a study of shared clonotypes between healthy human individuals. Study-level points and caveats: Sampling used blood alone; tissue repertoires probably differ. Against clonotypes common to all four donors, non-shared ones had lower generation probabilities. Memory subsets generally showed smaller estimated richness than naive subsets did.

Germline values: CDR1 MDHEN, CDR2 SYDVKM. Trimming took 3 bases from V and 5 from J, leaving 16 bases between them. The CDR3 totals 15 residues. In the case of this clone: The antigen is unknown. Other DNA sequences from this sample encode an identical CDR3 as well.

Sequencing used immunoSEQ multiplex PCR; TCRdb keeps in-frame clones, though not all of them. The table shows about 2.4 million clones, with roughly 93% occurring only once. The chain has TRBV28 and TRBJ1-1; a possible D gene is TRBD1 (6 bases). The clonotype comes from a man younger than 35 in good health. Some clones in this sample may be carry-over from other donors' samples. Material: naive CD4+ T cells from PBMCs. Subset: CD45RA+ positively selected. The CDR3 here is CASSLGGRPGTEAFF. CDR3 nucleotide sequence: TGTGCCAGCAGTTTGGGGGGCCGCCCGGGAACTGAAGCTTTCTTT.